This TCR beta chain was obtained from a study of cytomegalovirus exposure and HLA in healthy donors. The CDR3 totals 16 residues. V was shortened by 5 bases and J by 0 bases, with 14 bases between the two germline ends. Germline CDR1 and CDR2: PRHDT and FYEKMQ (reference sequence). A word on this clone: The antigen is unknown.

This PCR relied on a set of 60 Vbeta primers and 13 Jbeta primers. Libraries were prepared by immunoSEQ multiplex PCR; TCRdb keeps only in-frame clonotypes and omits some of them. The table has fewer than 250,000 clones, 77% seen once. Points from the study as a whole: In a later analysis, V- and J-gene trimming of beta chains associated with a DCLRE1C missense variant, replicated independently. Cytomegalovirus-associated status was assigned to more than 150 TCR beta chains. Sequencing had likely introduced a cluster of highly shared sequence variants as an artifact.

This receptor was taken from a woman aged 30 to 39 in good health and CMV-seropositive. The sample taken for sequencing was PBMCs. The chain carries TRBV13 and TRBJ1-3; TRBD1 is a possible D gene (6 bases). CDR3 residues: CASSPPDSSSGNTIYF. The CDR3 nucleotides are TGTGCCAGCAGCCCACCGGACAGCAGCTCTGGAAACACCATATATTTT. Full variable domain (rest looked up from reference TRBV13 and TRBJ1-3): AAGVIQSPRHLIKEKRETATLKCYPIPRHDTVYWYQQGPGQDPQFLISFYEKMQSDKGSIPDRFSAQQFSDYHSELNMSSLELGDSALYFCASSPPDSSSGNTIYFGEGSWLTVV.